The rows below give T cell receptor beta chains drawn from one sample of a study of graft-versus-host responses after intestinal transplantation. Profiling relied on immunoSEQ multiplex PCR, and the TCRdb table lists in-frame clones only, not all of them. The table has roughly 100,000 clones, about nine tenths seen once. No antigen has been identified for these receptors. Sequencing used unstimulated CD8+ T cells sorted from spleen or lymph node cells, obtained before transplant. These TCRs come from a human donor who was the organ donor for an intestinal transplant. The CDR3 runs from the conserved cysteine through the conserved F or W. Fields, in order: CDR3 DNA, CDR3 protein, V gene, D gene, clone size, J gene. D genes are given only for firm matches. Clone size is shown for a subset of rows, as once, few, many or a class of expanded clone.

CDR3 DNA: TGTGCCAGCAGCTTTGAGACCTTTAGCGGGGGGCGGTTCACAGATACGCAGTATTTT
CDR3 protein: CASSFETFSGGRFTDTQYF
V gene: TRBV7-9
D gene: TRBD2
clone size: -
J gene: TRBJ2-3

CDR3 DNA: TGTGCCAGCAGCTTGGGGACTAGCGGGTGGCGTATTGACGAGCAGTACTTC
CDR3 protein: CASSLGTSGWRIDEQYF
V gene: TRBV5-4
D gene: TRBD2
clone size: -
J gene: TRBJ2-7

CDR3 DNA: TGCGCCAGCAGCTTGGAGCTAGCGGGGGTCTACAATGAGCAGTTCTTC
CDR3 protein: CASSLELAGVYNEQFF
V gene: TRBV5-1
D gene: TRBD2
clone size: once
J gene: TRBJ2-1

CDR3 DNA: TGTGCCAGCAGCCCTTGGACAGCGAACACTGAAGCTTTCTTT
CDR3 protein: CASSPWTANTEAFF
V gene: TRBV5-5
D gene: -
clone size: -
J gene: TRBJ1-1

CDR3 DNA: TGTGCCAGCAGCTTAGTCACAAGGAGCTCCTACAATGAGCAGTTCTTC
CDR3 protein: CASSLVTRSSYNEQFF
V gene: TRBV13
D gene: -
clone size: -
J gene: TRBJ2-1

CDR3 DNA: TGTGCCGATTTCGGGGGACAGGGGGCTATAGGCTACACCTTC
CDR3 protein: CADFGGQGAIGYTF
V gene: TRBV2
D gene: TRBD1
clone size: -
J gene: TRBJ1-2

CDR3 DNA: TGTGCCAGCAGCCCGGGACTAGCGGGAGAAAGGTCCAATGAGCAGTTCTTC
CDR3 protein: CASSPGLAGERSNEQFF
V gene: TRBV7-8
D gene: TRBD2
clone size: -
J gene: TRBJ2-1

CDR3 DNA: TGTGCCAGCAGTTGGACACCTAACTACAATGAGCAGTTCTTC
CDR3 protein: CASSWTPNYNEQFF
V gene: TRBV6-1
D gene: -
clone size: -
J gene: TRBJ2-1

CDR3 DNA: TGCGCCAGCAGCCAAGAAGCGGCAGATACGCAGTATTTT
CDR3 protein: CASSQEAADTQYF
V gene: TRBV4-1
D gene: -
clone size: -
J gene: TRBJ2-3

CDR3 DNA: TGTGCCAGCAGCTCAGATCCTGGTTTCATGAACACTGAAGCTTTCTTT
CDR3 protein: CASSSDPGFMNTEAFF
V gene: TRBV5-4
D gene: -
clone size: -
J gene: TRBJ1-1

CDR3 DNA: TGTGCCAGCAGTGAAGCGGCGGGATTATCCCCGTACAATGAGCAGTTCTTC
CDR3 protein: CASSEAAGLSPYNEQFF
V gene: TRBV6-1
D gene: -
clone size: -
J gene: TRBJ2-1

CDR3 DNA: TGTGCCAGCAGCGTAGGGCAGGGGGCGTCAAACTATGGCTACACCTTC
CDR3 protein: CASSVGQGASNYGYTF
V gene: TRBV9
D gene: TRBD1
clone size: once
J gene: TRBJ1-2

CDR3 DNA: TGTGCCAGCAGTGATCTGGACAGGAACACTGAAGCTTTCTTT
CDR3 protein: CASSDLDRNTEAFF
V gene: TRBV6-1
D gene: -
clone size: -
J gene: TRBJ1-1

CDR3 DNA: TGCAGCGACCGTGGCTTCGGGTACAATGAGCAGTTCTTC
CDR3 protein: CSDRGFGYNEQFF
V gene: TRBV29-1
D gene: -
clone size: -
J gene: TRBJ2-1

CDR3 DNA: TGTGCCAGCAGCTTAGGGACTAGCGGGGGGGCCACAGATACGCAGTATTTT
CDR3 protein: CASSLGTSGGATDTQYF
V gene: TRBV7-9
D gene: TRBD2
clone size: -
J gene: TRBJ2-3

CDR3 DNA: TGCGCCAGCAGTCAATCGGGCCCTTCCCCCCGGGGACAGGGGGACTATGGCTACACCTTC
CDR3 protein: CASSQSGPSPRGQGDYGYTF
V gene: TRBV23-1
D gene: TRBD1
clone size: -
J gene: TRBJ1-2

CDR3 DNA: TGCGCCAGCAGCTCGAGCGGGAGCTCCTACAATGAGCAGTTCTTC
CDR3 protein: CASSSSGSSYNEQFF
V gene: TRBV4-1
D gene: TRBD2
clone size: -
J gene: TRBJ2-1

CDR3 DNA: TGTGCCAGCAGCCGACTAGAGCTTGAGCAGTTCTTC
CDR3 protein: CASSRLELEQFF
V gene: TRBV7-8
D gene: -
clone size: -
J gene: TRBJ2-1

CDR3 DNA: TGTGCCAGCAGTGAGGAGGAGGAAGCTTTCTTT
CDR3 protein: CASSEEEEAFF
V gene: TRBV6-1
D gene: -
clone size: few
J gene: TRBJ1-1

CDR3 DNA: TGCAGCGTTGAATTCTCCGGGACAGAGTTTAGCGAAAAACTGTTTTTT
CDR3 protein: CSVEFSGTEFSEKLFF
V gene: TRBV29-1
D gene: TRBD1
clone size: -
J gene: TRBJ1-4

CDR3 DNA: TGTGCCAGCAGCTTGACTAGCGGGAGACGTGAGCAGTTCTTC
CDR3 protein: CASSLTSGRREQFF
V gene: TRBV11-2
D gene: TRBD2
clone size: -
J gene: TRBJ2-1

CDR3 DNA: TGTGCCAGCAGCGACCCAGGGGGGCCAGTGTCTGAGCAGTACTTC
CDR3 protein: CASSDPGGPVSEQYF
V gene: TRBV7-8
D gene: -
clone size: -
J gene: TRBJ2-7

CDR3 DNA: TGTGCCAGTAGTATAGCAGGGCCTAGCAATCAGCCCCAGCATTTT
CDR3 protein: CASSIAGPSNQPQHF
V gene: TRBV19
D gene: -
clone size: -
J gene: TRBJ1-5

CDR3 DNA: TGTGCCAGCAGCGGTAGCGGGGGGGCTTTTGACTTGTTTTACAATGAGCAGTTCTTC
CDR3 protein: CASSGSGGAFDLFYNEQFF
V gene: TRBV9
D gene: TRBD2
clone size: -
J gene: TRBJ2-1

CDR3 DNA: TGTGCCAGCAGCATGACTATAGCGGGACCTTACTACGAGCAGTACTTC
CDR3 protein: CASSMTIAGPYYEQYF
V gene: TRBV7-9
D gene: TRBD2
clone size: -
J gene: TRBJ2-7

CDR3 DNA: TGTGCCAGCAGCCTCCACGGGAGCTCCTATAATTCACCCCTCCACTTT
CDR3 protein: CASSLHGSSYNSPLHF
V gene: TRBV7-9
D gene: -
clone size: -
J gene: TRBJ1-6

CDR3 DNA: TGTGCCAGCAGTTTACAGGGCTCTGGGGCCAACGTCCTGACTTTC
CDR3 protein: CASSLQGSGANVLTF
V gene: TRBV6-5
D gene: -
clone size: -
J gene: TRBJ2-6

CDR3 DNA: TGCAGCGTCGGTCGTGACGACAGGGGAGGCTATGGCTACACCTTC
CDR3 protein: CSVGRDDRGGYGYTF
V gene: TRBV29-1
D gene: TRBD1
clone size: -
J gene: TRBJ1-2

CDR3 DNA: TGTGCCAGCAGTCATCTACAGGGGAGCGGCAATCAGCCCCAGCATTTT
CDR3 protein: CASSHLQGSGNQPQHF
V gene: TRBV28
D gene: TRBD1
clone size: -
J gene: TRBJ1-5

CDR3 DNA: TGTGCCATCTCGCTAGGCACAGATACGCAGTATTTT
CDR3 protein: CAISLGTDTQYF
V gene: TRBV28
D gene: -
clone size: -
J gene: TRBJ2-3

CDR3 DNA: TGTGCCAGCAGCGTCGGGGACTACTACAATGAGCAGTTCTTC
CDR3 protein: CASSVGDYYNEQFF
V gene: TRBV9
D gene: TRBD2
clone size: -
J gene: TRBJ2-1

CDR3 DNA: TGTGCCAGCAGTGAAGACAGGAATACCTACGAGCAGTACTTC
CDR3 protein: CASSEDRNTYEQYF
V gene: TRBV6-1
D gene: -
clone size: -
J gene: TRBJ2-7

CDR3 DNA: TGTGCTAGTGGCCACGGCCGACAGGGTGGTAAAGAGACCCAGTACTTC
CDR3 protein: CASGHGRQGGKETQYF
V gene: TRBV12-5
D gene: TRBD1
clone size: -
J gene: TRBJ2-5

CDR3 DNA: TGTGCCAGCAGTGAATACTTCGGACAAGAGGAAGGGAACTATGGCTACACCTTC
CDR3 protein: CASSEYFGQEEGNYGYTF
V gene: TRBV25-1
D gene: -
clone size: -
J gene: TRBJ1-2

CDR3 DNA: TGTGCCAGCTCCTTCCTAGCGGCCGACAATGAGCAGTTCTTC
CDR3 protein: CASSFLAADNEQFF
V gene: TRBV27
D gene: TRBD2
clone size: -
J gene: TRBJ2-1

CDR3 DNA: TGTGCTAGTGATCGGACAGAGGGAGAGACCCAGTACTTC
CDR3 protein: CASDRTEGETQYF
V gene: TRBV12-5
D gene: -
clone size: -
J gene: TRBJ2-5

CDR3 DNA: TGTGCCAGCAGCCAACCGGGAGGGGCGTCAGATACGCAGTATTTT
CDR3 protein: CASSQPGGASDTQYF
V gene: TRBV4-2
D gene: TRBD2
clone size: -
J gene: TRBJ2-3

CDR3 DNA: TGTGCCAGCAGGCAGAGCGGGGACATTCAGTACTTC
CDR3 protein: CASRQSGDIQYF
V gene: TRBV28
D gene: TRBD2
clone size: -
J gene: TRBJ2-4

CDR3 DNA: TGTGCCAGCAGCCCACGGACAGCCTACGAGCAGTACTTC
CDR3 protein: CASSPRTAYEQYF
V gene: TRBV9
D gene: -
clone size: once
J gene: TRBJ2-7

CDR3 DNA: TGTGCCAGCAGTATAGCGGGACCTTTGGATGAGCAGTTCTTC
CDR3 protein: CASSIAGPLDEQFF
V gene: TRBV6-5
D gene: TRBD2
clone size: -
J gene: TRBJ2-1

CDR3 DNA: TGTGCCAGCAGCGTTCACTTTAGTGGGCATAACGGAGGGTATGGCTACACCTTC
CDR3 protein: CASSVHFSGHNGGYGYTF
V gene: TRBV9
D gene: -
clone size: once
J gene: TRBJ1-2

CDR3 DNA: TGTGCCAGCAGCCCATCCGGGAGACTAGCCGTCTTCTACAATGAGCAGTTCTTC
CDR3 protein: CASSPSGRLAVFYNEQFF
V gene: TRBV9
D gene: TRBD2
clone size: -
J gene: TRBJ2-1